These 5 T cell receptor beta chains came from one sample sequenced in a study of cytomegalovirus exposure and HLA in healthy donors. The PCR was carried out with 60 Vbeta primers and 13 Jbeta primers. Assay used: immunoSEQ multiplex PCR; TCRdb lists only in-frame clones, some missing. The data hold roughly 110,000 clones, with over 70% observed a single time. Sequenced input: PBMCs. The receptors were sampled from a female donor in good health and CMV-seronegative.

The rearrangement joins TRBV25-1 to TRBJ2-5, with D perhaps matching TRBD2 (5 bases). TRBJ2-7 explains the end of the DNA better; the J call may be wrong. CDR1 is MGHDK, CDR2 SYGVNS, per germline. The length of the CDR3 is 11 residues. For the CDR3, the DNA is TGTGCCAGCCAGCGGTCCTACGAGCAGTACTTC. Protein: CASQRSYEQYF.

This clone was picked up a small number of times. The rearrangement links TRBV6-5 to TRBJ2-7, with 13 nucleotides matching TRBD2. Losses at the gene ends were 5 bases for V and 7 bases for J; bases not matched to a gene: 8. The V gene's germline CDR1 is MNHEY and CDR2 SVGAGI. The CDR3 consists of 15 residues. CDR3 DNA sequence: TGTGCCAGCAGTGCACGACTAGCGGGAGGTGGGGAGCAGTACTTC. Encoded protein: CASSARLAGGGEQYF.

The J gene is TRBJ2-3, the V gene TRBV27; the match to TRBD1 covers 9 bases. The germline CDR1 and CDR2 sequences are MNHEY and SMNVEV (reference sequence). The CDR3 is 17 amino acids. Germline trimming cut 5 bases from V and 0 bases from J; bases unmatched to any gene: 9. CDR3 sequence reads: CASSPSRDRVSTDTQYF. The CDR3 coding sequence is TGTGCCAGCAGTCCGTCCCGGGACAGGGTGAGCACAGATACGCAGTATTTT.

CDR3 in amino acids: CAWSPLGGRNTEAFF. The CDR3 bases are TGTGCCTGGAGTCCTCTCGGGGGGCGGAACACTGAAGCTTTCTTT. The chain joins TRBV30 to TRBJ1-1, with D possibly TRBD1 on 6 matching bases. Germline CDR1 GTSNPN, CDR2 SVGIG (reference sequence). Trimming removed 2 bases at V and 1 base at J, with 14 bases between. The CDR3 is made up of 15 amino acids.

The CDR3 DNA sequence: TGTGCCAGCTCACCACCGGGGGCTAGCGGAGACTACAATGAGCAGTTCTTC. Translated, it gives CASSPPGASGDYNEQFF. The chain couples TRBV18 to TRBJ2-1; tentative D call: TRBD2 (7 bases). This CDR3 contains 17 residues. V lost 0 bases, J lost 3 bases, and 15 bases lay in between. CDR1 and CDR2 (germline): KGHSH, LQKENI.